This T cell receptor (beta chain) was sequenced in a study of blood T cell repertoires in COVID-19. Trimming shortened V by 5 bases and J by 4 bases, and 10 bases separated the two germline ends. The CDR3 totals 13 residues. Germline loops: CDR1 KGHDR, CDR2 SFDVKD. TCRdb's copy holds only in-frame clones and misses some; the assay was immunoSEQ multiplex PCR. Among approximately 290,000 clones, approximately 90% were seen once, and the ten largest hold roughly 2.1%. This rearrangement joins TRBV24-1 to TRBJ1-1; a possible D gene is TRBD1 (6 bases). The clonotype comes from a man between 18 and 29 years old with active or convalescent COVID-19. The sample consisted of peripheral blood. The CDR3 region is CATSVAGATEAFF. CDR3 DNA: TGTGCCACCAGTGTGGCGGGGGCCACTGAAGCTTTCTTT.